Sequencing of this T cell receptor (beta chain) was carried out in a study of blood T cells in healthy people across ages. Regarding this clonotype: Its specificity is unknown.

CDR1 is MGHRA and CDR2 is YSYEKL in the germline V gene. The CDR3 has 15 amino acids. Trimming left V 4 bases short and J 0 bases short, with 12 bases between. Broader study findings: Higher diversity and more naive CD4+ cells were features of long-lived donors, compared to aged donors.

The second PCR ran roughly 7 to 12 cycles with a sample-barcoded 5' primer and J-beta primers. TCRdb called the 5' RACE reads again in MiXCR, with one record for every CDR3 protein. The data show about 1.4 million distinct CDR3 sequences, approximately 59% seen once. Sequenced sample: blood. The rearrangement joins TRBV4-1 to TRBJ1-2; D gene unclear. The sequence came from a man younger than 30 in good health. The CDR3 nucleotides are TGCGCCAGCAGCCCTAGGACCGATACTAACTATGGCTACACCTTC. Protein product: CASSPRTDTNYGYTF.